This TCR beta chain was recorded in a study of OX40 agonist ivuxolimab in advanced cancers. Overall study results and limits: Some nonresponders additionally presented with little normalized T-cell clonal expansion. At 0.1 to 3.0 mg/kg, CD4+ and CD8+ blood T cells expanded clonally by week 6.

This table comes from immunoSEQ multiplex PCR, and its TCRdb copy is limited to in-frame clones, with some not included. The repertoire includes about 76,000 clones, over 80% of them detected once, and around 1.8% sits in the top ten. Note on this clone: Its antigen is undetermined.

Drawing of blood for sampling happened at baseline, at cycle 4 day 1, and at cycle 7 day 1. The starting material was CD4+ or CD8+ T cells sorted from blood, obtained in a trial of the OX40 agonist ivuxolimab. The sequence was obtained from an adult with an advanced solid tumor such as melanoma, head and neck, liver or kidney cancer.

CDR3 residues: CASSLRPAGYNSPLHF. The CDR3 DNA reads TGTGCCAGCAGCTTACGGCCAGCGGGTTATAATTCACCCCTCCACTTT. The chain is built from TRBV7-2 and TRBJ1-6; the D is unclear. From germline, CDR1 is SGHTA and CDR2 FQGNSA. This CDR3 has 16 amino acids. Trimming stripped 2 bases from V and 4 bases from J, with 12 bases between.